This TCR beta chain was identified in a study of blood T cell repertoires in COVID-19. As for the study in general: PBMCs, B-cell-depleted T cells, or T cells were the source of the cDNA or gDNA that made up the material.

Profiling relied on immunoSEQ multiplex PCR, and the TCRdb table lists in-frame clones only, not all of them. The sample carries 120,000 to 150,000 clones, 70% to 90% recorded once. V gave up 3 bases and J gave up 9 bases, with 12 bases separating them. This CDR3 has 14 amino acids. The germline CDR1 and CDR2 sequences are LNHDA and SQIVND (reference sequence). This clone was counted only a few times. Sequenced material: peripheral blood. J is TRBJ1-6 and V is TRBV19; weak D call: TRBD1 (5 bases). The sequence was obtained from a woman in her thirties or forties with active or convalescent COVID-19. CDR3 residues: CASSISGFGSPLHF. The CDR3 DNA follows: TGTGCCAGTAGTATCTCAGGGTTTGGTTCACCCCTCCACTTT.